These 22 T cell receptor beta chains came from one sample sequenced in a study of regulatory T cells in long-lasting Graves disease. Assembly of TCR beta libraries relied on iRepertoire HTBI primers together with Arm-PCR of CDR3 regions. TCRdb re-analysed the multiplex PCR reads in MiXCR, keeping a single row per CDR3 protein. Of hundreds of thousands of distinct CDR3 sequences detected, roughly 15% appear once; the ten largest clones hold around 10%. Time point described: newly diagnosed GD, antithyroid drugs for less than 3 months. RNA isolated from PBMCs was used to make the TCR library. The sample was also reused in another study, on T cells in Graves' hyperthyroidism and ophthalmopathy.

Here the sequenced sample was peripheral blood mononuclear cells (PBMCs), taken at new diagnosis, from a patient treated with antithyroid drugs. All receptors derive from a woman in her twenties or thirties with Graves disease.

This clonotype was seen ten or more times. The chain has TRBV7-2 and TRBJ2-1; 8 bases are a match to TRBD1. V lost 5 bases to trimming and J lost 9 bases; unmatched junction nucleotides: 6. The CDR3 is made up of 13 amino acids. The V gene's germline CDR1 is SGHTA and CDR2 FQGNSA. The CDR3 region is CASSRTGWSEQFF. The CDR3 DNA follows: TGTGCCAGCAGCCGGACAGGGTGGAGTGAGCAGTTCTTC.

This clonotype was detected ten times or more. The chain combines TRBV27 with TRBJ1-2; 12 bases line up with TRBD1. The CDR3 spans 18 residues. The ends lost 6 bases at V and 4 bases at J; junction bases unmatched: 15. Per the germline V gene, CDR1 is MNHEY and CDR2 is SMNVEV (reference sequence). The DNA of the CDR3 is TGTGCCAGCAGCGCCCGTACCGGGACAGGGGGCGCGGTCTATGGCTACACCTTC. It encodes CASSARTGTGGAVYGYTF.

This clonotype was picked up many times. The CDR3 region is CSAGGGGLNQPQHF. The CDR3 DNA sequence: TGCAGCGCCGGAGGTGGCGGACTCAATCAGCCCCAGCATTTT. J is TRBJ1-5 and V is TRBV29-1; D gene ambiguous. Per the germline V gene, CDR1 is SQVTM and CDR2 is ANQGSEA. V was shortened by 7 bases and J by 3 bases, with 16 bases between the two germline ends. The CDR3 spans 14 residues.

There are many counts of this clonotype. The V call is TRBV28, the J call TRBJ2-2, with 7 positions matching TRBD1. Trimming at V came to 6 bases and at J to 3 bases, leaving 10 bases not matched to a gene. The CDR3 has 16 amino acids. Per the germline V gene, CDR1 is MDHEN and CDR2 is SYDVKM. CDR3 sequence (DNA): TGTGCCAGCAGGCCAGACAGGGAACTTGACACCGGGGAGCTGTTTTTT. Translated, it gives CASRPDRELDTGELFF.

This clonotype showed up many times. The chain is built from TRBV3-1 and TRBJ2-5; 11 bases agree with TRBD2. The V segment lost 4 bases and the J segment 6 bases; nucleotides outside the gene matches: 10. CDR3 length equals 16 residues. Germline CDR1 reads LGHDT; CDR2 reads YNNKEL (reference sequence). The CDR3 reads CASSPVRLAGLKTQYF. In nucleotides, the CDR3 is TGTGCCAGCAGCCCCGTTCGACTAGCGGGATTGAAGACCCAGTACTTC.

This clonotype was counted ten times or more. The V gene is TRBV20-1, the J gene TRBJ2-1, with TRBD2 identical over 7 bases. V shed 6 bases, J shed 9 bases, and the junction held 11 bases outside the gene matches. This CDR3 comprises 13 residues. Germline values: CDR1 DFQATT, CDR2 SNEGSKA (reference sequence). Here the CDR3 reads CSARVQLASEQFF. CDR3 DNA: TGCAGTGCCCGAGTCCAACTAGCGAGTGAGCAGTTCTTC.

This clonotype was recorded at least ten times. One end of the junction fails to match germline, which may point to a read error. The rearrangement joins TRBV5-1 to TRBJ2-2, with 9 bases aligning to TRBD2. The CDR3 is 15 residues long. CDR1 is SGHRS, CDR2 YFSETQ, per germline. In DNA form, the CDR3 reads TGTGCCAGCAGCCTGGGACTAGCAGGGACCGGGGAGCTGTTTTTT. Protein sequence: CASSLGLAGTGELFF.

The genes are TRBV5-1 and TRBJ2-7, with 12 bases fitting TRBD2. Trimming at V came to 2 bases and at J to 0 bases, leaving 3 bases not matched to a gene. The germline V gene has CDR1 SGHRS and CDR2 YFSETQ. CDR3 length: 16 residues. CDR3 in DNA: TGCGCCAGCAGCTTTGCACTAGCGGGGGGCTCCTACGAGCAGTACTTC. It codes for CASSFALAGGSYEQYF.

This clonotype was found many times. This chain joins TRBV18 and TRBJ1-2, with 7 bases identical to TRBD1. Losses at the gene ends were 3 bases for V and 4 bases for J; bases not matched to a gene: 8. Germline V gives CDR1 KGHSH, CDR2 LQKENI. There are 15 residues in the CDR3. The CDR3 loop reads CASSPGQAAIYGYTF. CDR3 in DNA: TGTGCCAGCTCACCCGGACAGGCGGCGATCTATGGCTACACCTTC.

This clonotype occurred a few times. V usage is TRBV7-8 and J usage is TRBJ2-1; D is uncertain. Looked up from germline, CDR1 is SGHVS and CDR2 is FQNEAQ. The CDR3 totals 14 residues. The V end lost 1 base, the J end lost 8 bases, and 12 bases lay between the germline ends. Here the CDR3 reads CASSLGEPAYEQFF. The DNA of the CDR3 is TGTGCCAGCAGCTTAGGTGAGCCCGCCTATGAGCAGTTCTTC.

This chain connects TRBV27 to TRBJ2-2, with D hard to call. This CDR3 is built from 11 residues. Germline-derived CDR1 and CDR2 are MNHEY and SMNVEV (reference sequence). DNA for the CDR3: TGTGCAGCCAAGGCTTCCGGGGAGCTGTTTTTT. Protein product: CAAKASGELFF.

This clonotype came up many times. This chain connects TRBV6-1 to TRBJ2-7; D gene unclear. This CDR3 spans 14 amino acids. V was shortened by 6 bases and J by 2 bases, with 14 bases between the two germline ends. Germline-derived CDR1 and CDR2 are MNHNS and SASEGT. The CDR3 loop is CASSPRAGAYEQYF. In nucleotides, the CDR3 is TGTGCCAGCAGCCCCCGGGCTGGTGCCTACGAGCAGTACTTC.

This clonotype was seen repeatedly, ten times or more. This rearrangement joins TRBV3-1 to TRBJ2-1, with 12 bases matching TRBD2. CDR3 length: 21 residues. Germline V gene data show CDR1 as LGHDT and CDR2 as YNNKEL (reference sequence). The junction had 17 bases not matched to a gene; V was cut back by 0 bases and J by 5 bases. This CDR3 reads CASSQEVTGTSGSVVNNEQFF. CDR3 in DNA: TGTGCCAGCAGCCAAGAAGTTACCGGGACTAGCGGGTCGGTCGTGAACAATGAGCAGTTCTTC.

The chain uses TRBV6-2 or TRBV6-3 and TRBJ2-7; D might be TRBD1 or TRBD2, each matching 6 bases. The CDR3 sequence is 15 residues long. Germline V gives CDR1 MNHEY, CDR2 SVGEGT. The ends were cut back, 7 bases at V and 4 bases at J, with 20 bases in the middle. The CDR3 region is CASNSPTGAKYEQYF. For the CDR3, the DNA is TGTGCCAGCAACTCACCAACGGGGGCTAAGTACGAGCAGTACTTC.

This clonotype was seen a few times. The chain carries TRBV20-1 and TRBJ1-1; 7 bases match TRBD1. The CDR3 spans 15 residues. The ends lost 2 bases at V and 1 base at J; junction bases unmatched: 7. Germline-derived CDR1 and CDR2 are DFQATT and SNEGSKA (reference sequence). CDR3 in DNA: TGCAGTGCTAGACCCTCCACAGGGGCGAACACTGAAGCTTTCTTT. As protein: CSARPSTGANTEAFF.

In its sample, this clonotype was seen many times. The V gene is TRBV30, the J gene TRBJ2-5, with 7 bases that match TRBD1. The CDR3 consists of 15 residues. J gave up 9 bases and V 0 bases, and 13 bases lay outside the gene matches. CDR1 is GTSNPN and CDR2 is SVGIG in the germline V gene (reference sequence). This chain's CDR3 is CAWSVVGQPNWSQYF. The CDR3, as DNA: TGTGCCTGGAGTGTTGTGGGACAGCCAAACTGGTCCCAGTACTTC.

There are a few counts of this clonotype. V is TRBV19 and J is TRBJ1-1; no clear D. The CDR3 covers 14 residues. Germline CDR1 and CDR2: LNHDA and SQIVND (reference sequence). V gave up 8 bases and J gave up 0 bases, with 13 bases separating them. The CDR3 DNA sequence: TGTGCCAGTGAAGACATGGGATTGAACACTGAAGCTTTCTTT. This translates into CASEDMGLNTEAFF.

About this clonotype: A read error may produce the germline difference seen at one junction end. The rearrangement uses TRBV7-7 and TRBJ1-2; D unresolved. This CDR3 contains 14 residues. In germline, CDR1 is SSHAT, CDR2 FNYEAQ (reference sequence). The CDR3 sequence: CASSLDEQNYGYTF. The CDR3 coding sequence is TGTGCTAGCAGCTTAGACGAGCAGAATTATGGCTACACCTTC. The variable domain in full, with the rest retrieved from reference TRBV7-7 and TRBJ1-2, is GAGVSQSPRYKVTKRGQDVTLRCDPISSHATLYWYQQALGQGPEFLTYFNYEAQPDKSGLPSDRFSAERPEGSISTLTIQRTEQRDSAMYRCASSLDEQNYGYTFGSGTRLTVV.

This clonotype was picked up many times. The chain joins TRBV29-1 to TRBJ2-2; D is possibly TRBD1 or TRBD2 (6 bases each). From germline, CDR1 is SQVTM and CDR2 ANQGSEA. The CDR3 runs to 14 residues. V was clipped by 7 bases and J by 6 bases, with 18 bases between them. CDR3 region: CSAEGGLSPGELFF. CDR3 DNA: TGCAGCGCGGAGGGGGGCCTGTCACCCGGGGAGCTGTTTTTT.

This clonotype was recorded many times. This chain joins TRBV20-1 and TRBJ2-1; D remains unclear. V shed 4 bases and J shed 3 bases, with 19 bases lying between them. The CDR3 runs to 16 residues. Germline CDR1 reads DFQATT; CDR2 reads SNEGSKA (reference sequence). This CDR3 is CSATLQVASGYNEQFF. CDR3 sequence (DNA): TGCAGTGCTACCCTCCAGGTAGCTAGTGGCTACAATGAGCAGTTCTTC.

This clonotype was recorded many times. The chain employs TRBV2 and TRBJ2-2, with TRBD2 matching over 9 bases. The V gene's germline CDR1 is SNHLY and CDR2 FYNNEI. This CDR3 is built from 16 residues. V was clipped by 6 bases and J by 0 bases; unmatched bases: 5. The CDR3 reads CASRSTSGSNTGELFF. The CDR3 DNA reads TGTGCCAGCAGATCGACTAGCGGATCGAACACCGGGGAGCTGTTTTTT.

Many counts were recorded for this clonotype. The V gene is TRBV18, the J gene TRBJ1-2, with D unresolved. The CDR3 is 14 amino acids. V lost 2 bases and J lost 4, with 11 bases in between. In germline, CDR1 is KGHSH, CDR2 LQKENI. The DNA for the CDR3 is TGTGCCAGCTCACCATCGGAGGGAATCTATGGCTACACCTTC. Translated, it gives CASSPSEGIYGYTF. Together with reference TRBV18 and TRBJ1-2, the CDR3 gives the full variable domain: NAGVMQNPRHLVRRRGQEARLRCSPMKGHSHVYWYRQLPEEGLKFMVYLQKENIIDESGMPKERFSAEFPKEGPSILRIQQVVRGDSAAYFCASSPSEGIYGYTFGSGTRLTVV.